These T cell receptor beta chains were read from a single sample in a study of blood T cell repertoires in COVID-19. The method was immunoSEQ multiplex PCR; TCRdb's version includes in-frame clones alone and lacks a portion of them. In the table there are 99,000 or so clones, 75% to 85% of which are singletons. Sequencing was done on a sample of peripheral blood. These receptors all stem from a woman aged 70-85 years with acute or convalescent COVID-19. Each CDR3 is given with its conserved first and last residue. The D gene is left open where the match is weak. Expanded clones are given a class, and other clones once, few, many or no size at all.

CDR3aa | CDR3nt | v_gene | d_gene | abundance | j_gene
CASSYKGAPTDTQYF | TGTGCCAGCAGTTACAAGGGGGCCCCCACAGATACGCAGTATTTT | TRBV6-5 | TRBD1 | - | TRBJ2-3
CASSQVYRADYGYTF | TGCGCCAGCAGCCAAGTTTACAGGGCGGATTATGGCTACACCTTC | TRBV4-3 | - | few | TRBJ1-2
CASSPSTRGETQYF | TGTGCCAGCTCACCTTCGACTAGAGGGGAGACCCAGTACTTC | TRBV18 | - | - | TRBJ2-5
CASSAGAGEQFF | TGTGCCAGCAGCGCCGGAGCCGGGGAGCAGTTCTTC | TRBV11-2 | - | - | TRBJ2-1
CASSLRGAGDEQYF | TGTGCCAGCAGCTTGCGGGGGGCAGGGGACGAGCAGTACTTC | TRBV5-4 | - | - | TRBJ2-7
CASSPTGDTEAFF | TGTGCCAGCAGCCCGACAGGGGACACTGAAGCTTTCTTT | TRBV3-1/TRBV3-2 | TRBD1 | - | TRBJ1-1
CSVGSGSTDTQYF | TGCAGCGTTGGTAGCGGGAGCACAGATACGCAGTATTTT | TRBV29-1 | TRBD2 | - | TRBJ2-3
CASSIKGGDNTEAFF | TGTGCCAGTAGTATCAAAGGGGGGGATAACACTGAAGCTTTCTTT | TRBV19 | - | - | TRBJ1-1
CASSRGQVYNEQFF | TGTGCCAGCAGCCGGGGACAGGTGTACAATGAGCAGTTCTTC | TRBV14 | TRBD1 | - | TRBJ2-1
CASSVEEAGNTIYF | TGTGCCAGCAGCGTAGAAGAGGCTGGAAACACCATATATTTT | TRBV9 | - | - | TRBJ1-3
CASSWGTGTGYTF | TGTGCCAGCAGCTGGGGGACAGGGACTGGCTACACCTTC | TRBV2 | TRBD1 | few | TRBJ1-2
CASSLFGQGFNEQYF | TGTGCCAGCAGTTTATTCGGACAGGGGTTCAACGAGCAGTACTTC | TRBV28 | TRBD1 | once | TRBJ2-7
CASSSREGGDTQYF | TGTGCCAGCAGCAGTCGAGAGGGAGGGGATACGCAGTATTTT | TRBV5-4 | TRBD2 | - | TRBJ2-3
CAWSLSRTDTQYF | TGTGCCTGGAGTTTGAGCCGCACAGATACGCAGTATTTT | TRBV30 | - | - | TRBJ2-3
CASKPGTDNSPLHF | TGTGCCAGCAAACCCGGGACAGATAATTCACCCCTCCACTTT | TRBV4-2 | TRBD1 | - | TRBJ1-6
CAWSLGLSEQFF | TGTGCCTGGAGTCTAGGCCTGAGTGAGCAGTTCTTC | TRBV30 | - | - | TRBJ2-1
CASSLGASGGADTQYF | TGTGCCAGCAGCTTGGGCGCTAGCGGGGGCGCAGATACGCAGTATTTT | TRBV5-5 | TRBD2 | - | TRBJ2-3
CASSVVGTGHTEAFF | TGTGCCAGCAGCGTCGTCGGGACAGGCCACACTGAAGCTTTCTTT | TRBV5-8 | TRBD1 | - | TRBJ1-1
CASSLALAGIRETQYF | TGTGCCAGCAGCTTGGCTTTAGCGGGTATACGAGAGACCCAGTACTTC | TRBV5-4 | TRBD2 | - | TRBJ2-5
CASKLAGGHEQYF | TGTGCCAGCAAACTAGCGGGGGGTCACGAGCAGTACTTC | TRBV2 | TRBD2 | - | TRBJ2-7
CASSPQGAPLSGANVLTF | TGTGCCAGCAGCCCTCAGGGGGCACCCCTCTCTGGGGCCAACGTCCTGACTTTC | TRBV9 | TRBD1 | - | TRBJ2-6
CASSYAGSDYGYTF | TGTGCCAGCAGCTATGCAGGGTCAGACTATGGCTACACCTTC | TRBV7-9 | - | - | TRBJ1-2
CASRQGARYEQYF | TGTGCCAGCAGGCAGGGGGCAAGGTACGAGCAGTACTTC | TRBV28 | TRBD1 | - | TRBJ2-7